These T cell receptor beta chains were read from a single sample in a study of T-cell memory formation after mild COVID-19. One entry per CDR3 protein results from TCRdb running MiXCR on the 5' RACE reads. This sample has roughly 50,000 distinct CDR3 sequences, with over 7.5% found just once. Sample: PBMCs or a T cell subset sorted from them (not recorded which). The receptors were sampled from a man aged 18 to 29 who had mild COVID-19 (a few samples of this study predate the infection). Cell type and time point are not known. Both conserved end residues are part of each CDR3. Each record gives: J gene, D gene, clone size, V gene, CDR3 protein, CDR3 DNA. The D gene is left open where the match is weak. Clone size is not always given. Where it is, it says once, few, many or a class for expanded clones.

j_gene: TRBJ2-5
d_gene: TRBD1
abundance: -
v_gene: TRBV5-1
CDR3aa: CASSKGAGEETQYF
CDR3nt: TGCGCGAGCAGTAAGGGGGCAGGAGAAGAGACCCAGTACTTC

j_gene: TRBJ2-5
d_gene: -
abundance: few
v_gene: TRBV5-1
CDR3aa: CASSFSGVETQYF
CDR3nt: TGCGCCAGCAGCTTCTCCGGGGTAGAGACCCAGTACTTC

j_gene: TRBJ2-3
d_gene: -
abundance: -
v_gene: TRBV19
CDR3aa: CASSIDLTGRTQYF
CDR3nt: TGTGCCAGTAGTATAGATCTGACGGGGCGGACGCAGTATTTT

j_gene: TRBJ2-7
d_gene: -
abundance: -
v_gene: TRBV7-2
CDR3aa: CASSWSGAYEQYF
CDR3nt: TGTGCCAGCAGCTGGTCGGGGGCCTACGAGCAGTACTTC

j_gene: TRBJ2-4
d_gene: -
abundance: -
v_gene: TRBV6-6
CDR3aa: CASQPRDGKNIQYF
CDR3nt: TGTGCCAGTCAACCCCGGGACGGTAAAAACATTCAGTACTTC

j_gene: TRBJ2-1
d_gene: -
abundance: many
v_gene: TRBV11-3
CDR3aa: CASSLNREGEQFF
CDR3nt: TGTGCCAGCAGCTTGAACAGGGAGGGTGAGCAGTTCTTC

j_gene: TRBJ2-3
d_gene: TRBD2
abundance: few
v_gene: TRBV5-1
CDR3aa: CASSAGGLAGTDTQYF
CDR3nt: TGCGCCAGCAGCGCAGGCGGACTAGCGGGGACAGATACGCAGTATTTT

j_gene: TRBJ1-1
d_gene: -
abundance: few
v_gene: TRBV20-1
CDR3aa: CSARGGRMNTEAFF
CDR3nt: TGCAGTGCTAGAGGGGGACGGATGAACACTGAAGCTTTCTTT

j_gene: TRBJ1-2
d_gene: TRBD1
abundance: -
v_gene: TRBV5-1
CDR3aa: CASSLFPTGGGYTF
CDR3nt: TGCGCCAGCAGCTTGTTCCCGACAGGGGGCGGCTACACCTTC

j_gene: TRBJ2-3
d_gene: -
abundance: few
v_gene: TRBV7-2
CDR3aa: CASSPTTGIRDTQYF
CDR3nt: TGTGCCAGCAGCCCGACAACAGGGATCAGGGATACGCAGTATTTT

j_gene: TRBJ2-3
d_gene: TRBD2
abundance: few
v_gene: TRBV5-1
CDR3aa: CASSSGLAGSDTQYF
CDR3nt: TGCGCCAGCAGCTCGGGACTAGCGGGGTCCGATACGCAGTATTTT

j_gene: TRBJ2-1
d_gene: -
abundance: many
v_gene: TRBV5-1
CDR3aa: CASSPGVYNEQFF
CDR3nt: TGCGCCAGCAGCCCAGGGGTTTACAATGAGCAGTTCTTC

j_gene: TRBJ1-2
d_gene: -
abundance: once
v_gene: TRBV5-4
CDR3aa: CASSPTGSGYGYTF
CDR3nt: TGTGCCAGCAGCCCAACAGGGTCAGGCTATGGCTACACCTTC

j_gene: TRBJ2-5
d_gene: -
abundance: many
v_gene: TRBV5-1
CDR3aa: CASSPDPRETQYF
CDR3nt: TGCGCCAGCAGCCCAGACCCACGTGAGACCCAGTACTTC

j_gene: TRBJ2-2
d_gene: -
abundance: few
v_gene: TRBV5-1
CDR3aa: CASSLEGVNTGELFF
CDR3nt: TGCGCCAGCAGCTTGGAAGGGGTTAACACCGGGGAGCTGTTTTTT

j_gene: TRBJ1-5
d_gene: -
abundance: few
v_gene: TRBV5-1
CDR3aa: CASSPGGLNQPQHF
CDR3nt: TGCGCCAGCAGCCCTGGTGGGTTAAATCAGCCCCAGCATTTT

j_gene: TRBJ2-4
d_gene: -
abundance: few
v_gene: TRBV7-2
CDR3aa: CASSEVGGELITSAKNIQYF
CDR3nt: TGTGCCAGCAGTGAAGTGGGCGGGGAACTCATAACTTCAGCCAAAAACATTCAGTACTTC

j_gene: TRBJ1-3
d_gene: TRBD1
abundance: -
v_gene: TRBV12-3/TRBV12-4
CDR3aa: CASSRGSSGNTIYF
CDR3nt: TGTGCCAGCAGCAGGGGGTCCTCTGGAAACACCATATATTTT

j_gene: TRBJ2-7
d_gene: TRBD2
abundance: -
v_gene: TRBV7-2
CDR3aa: CASSSRTSGGRYEQYF
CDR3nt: TGTGCCAGCAGCTCCAGGACTAGCGGGGGGCGCTACGAGCAGTACTTC

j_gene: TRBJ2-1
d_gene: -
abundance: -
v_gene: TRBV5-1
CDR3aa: CASSFFRGSGNEQFF
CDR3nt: TGCGCCAGCAGCTTTTTCCGGGGTTCAGGCAATGAGCAGTTCTTC

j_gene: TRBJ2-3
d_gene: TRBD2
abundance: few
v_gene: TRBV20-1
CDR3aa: CSASGTSGADTQYF
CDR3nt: TGCAGTGCTTCCGGGACTAGCGGTGCAGATACGCAGTATTTT

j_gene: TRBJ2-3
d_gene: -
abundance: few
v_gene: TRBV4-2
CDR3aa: CASSQLKDTDTQYF
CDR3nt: TGTGCCAGCAGCCAGCTGAAGGATACAGATACGCAGTATTTT

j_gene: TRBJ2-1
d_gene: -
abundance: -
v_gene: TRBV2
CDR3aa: CASGGIQGLLVNEQFF
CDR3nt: TGTGCCAGCGGCGGCATCCAGGGTCTTCTGGTCAATGAGCAGTTCTTC

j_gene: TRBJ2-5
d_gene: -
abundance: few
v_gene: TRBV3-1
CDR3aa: CASSQPSAGPWGETQYF
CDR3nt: TGTGCCAGCAGCCAACCCTCGGCGGGTCCCTGGGGGGAGACCCAGTACTTC

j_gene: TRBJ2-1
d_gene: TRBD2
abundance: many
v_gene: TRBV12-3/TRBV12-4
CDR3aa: CASRSGTSGANEQFF
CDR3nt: TGTGCCAGCAGGTCCGGGACTAGCGGGGCCAATGAGCAGTTCTTC

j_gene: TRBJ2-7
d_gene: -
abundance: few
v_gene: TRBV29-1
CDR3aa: CSVGGDEQYF
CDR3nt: TGCAGCGTCGGTGGGGACGAGCAGTACTTC

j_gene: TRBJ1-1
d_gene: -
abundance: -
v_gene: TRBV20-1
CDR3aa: CSARDRVLNTEAFF
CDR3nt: TGCAGTGCTAGAGATCGGGTACTGAACACTGAAGCTTTCTTT

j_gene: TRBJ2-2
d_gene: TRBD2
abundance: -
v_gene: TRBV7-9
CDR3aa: CASSSVTWTSEGGELFF
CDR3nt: TGTGCCAGCAGCTCGGTCACCTGGACTAGTGAGGGCGGGGAGCTGTTTTTT

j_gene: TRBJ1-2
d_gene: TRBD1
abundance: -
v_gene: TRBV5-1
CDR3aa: CASSLGTGEGYTF
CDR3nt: TGCGCCAGCAGCTTGGGGACAGGGGAGGGCTACACCTTC

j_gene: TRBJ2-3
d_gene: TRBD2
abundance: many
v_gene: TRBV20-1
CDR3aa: CSALTSGDTQYF
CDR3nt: TGCAGTGCTTTGACTAGCGGGGATACGCAGTATTTT

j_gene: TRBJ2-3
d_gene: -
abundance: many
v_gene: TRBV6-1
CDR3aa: CASKEAGQTEGADTQYF
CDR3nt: TGTGCCAGCAAGGAAGCCGGACAGACCGAGGGCGCAGATACGCAGTATTTT

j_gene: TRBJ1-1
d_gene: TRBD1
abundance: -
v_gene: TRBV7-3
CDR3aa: CASSLRQGDMNTEAFF
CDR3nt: TGTGCCAGCAGCTTAAGACAGGGCGATATGAACACTGAAGCTTTCTTT

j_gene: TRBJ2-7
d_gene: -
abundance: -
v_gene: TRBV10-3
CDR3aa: CAISESSGTDHEQYF
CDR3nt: TGTGCCATCAGTGAGTCGAGCGGGACAGATCACGAGCAGTACTTC

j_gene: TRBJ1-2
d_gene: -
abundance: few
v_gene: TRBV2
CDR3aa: CASRLEPNMNYGYTF
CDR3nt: TGTGCCAGCCGTCTAGAACCCAATATGAACTATGGCTACACCTTC

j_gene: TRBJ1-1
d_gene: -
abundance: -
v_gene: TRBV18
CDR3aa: CASSRTGSTEAFF
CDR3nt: TGTGCCAGCTCAAGGACGGGAAGTACTGAAGCTTTCTTT

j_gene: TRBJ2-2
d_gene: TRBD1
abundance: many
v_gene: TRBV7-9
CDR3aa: CAADGTGLNTGELFF
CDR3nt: TGTGCTGCGGATGGGACAGGGCTGAACACCGGGGAGCTGTTTTTT

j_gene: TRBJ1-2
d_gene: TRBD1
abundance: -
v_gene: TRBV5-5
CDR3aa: CASSLSPGGRYGYTF
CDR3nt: TGTGCCAGCAGCTTGTCACCAGGGGGCCGGTATGGCTACACCTTC

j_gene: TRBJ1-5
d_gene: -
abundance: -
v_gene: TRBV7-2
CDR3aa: CASSPSGLGEPQHF
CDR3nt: TGTGCCAGCAGCCCCTCAGGCCTTGGGGAGCCCCAGCATTTT